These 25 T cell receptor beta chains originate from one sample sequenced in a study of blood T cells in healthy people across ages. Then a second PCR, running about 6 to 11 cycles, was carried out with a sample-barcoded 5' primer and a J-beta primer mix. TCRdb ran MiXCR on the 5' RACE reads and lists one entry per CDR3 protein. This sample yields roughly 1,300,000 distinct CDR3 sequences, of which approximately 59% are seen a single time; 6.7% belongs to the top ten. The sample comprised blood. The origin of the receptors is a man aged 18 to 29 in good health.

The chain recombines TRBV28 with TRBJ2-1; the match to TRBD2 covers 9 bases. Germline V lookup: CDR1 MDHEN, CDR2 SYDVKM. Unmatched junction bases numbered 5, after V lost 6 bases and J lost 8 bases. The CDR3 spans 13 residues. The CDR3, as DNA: TGTGCCAGCAGGCGGGGGGGCTTGGATGAGCAGTTCTTC. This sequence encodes CASRRGGLDEQFF. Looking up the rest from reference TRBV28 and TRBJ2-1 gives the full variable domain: DVKVTQSSRYLVKRTGEKVFLECVQDMDHENMFWYRQDPGLGLRLIYFSYDVKMKEKGDIPEGYSVSREKKERFSLILESASTNQTSMYLCASRRGGLDEQFFGPGTRLTVL.

The CDR3 spells CASSFKTGGDEKLFF. The DNA of the CDR3 is TGTGCCAGCAGCTTTAAGACAGGGGGGGATGAAAAACTGTTTTTT. This chain connects TRBV7-9 to TRBJ1-4, with 9 bases lining up with TRBD1. Germline-derived CDR1 and CDR2 are SEHNR and FQNEAQ (reference sequence). The CDR3 runs to 15 residues. V lost 3 bases, J lost 6 bases, and 5 bases stayed unmatched.

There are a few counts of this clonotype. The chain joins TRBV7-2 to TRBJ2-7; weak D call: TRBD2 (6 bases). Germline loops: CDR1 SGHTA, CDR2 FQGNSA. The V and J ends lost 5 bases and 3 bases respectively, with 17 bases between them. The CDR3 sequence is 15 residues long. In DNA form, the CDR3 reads TGTGCCAGCAGCCGGGGCGGGACTTGGAGCTACGAGCAGTACTTC. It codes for CASSRGGTWSYEQYF.

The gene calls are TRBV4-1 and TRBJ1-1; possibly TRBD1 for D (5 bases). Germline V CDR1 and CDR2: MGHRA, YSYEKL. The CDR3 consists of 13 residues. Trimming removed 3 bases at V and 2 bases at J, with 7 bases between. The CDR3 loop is CASSHDRNTEAFF. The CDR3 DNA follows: TGCGCCAGCAGCCATGACAGAAACACTGAAGCTTTCTTT.

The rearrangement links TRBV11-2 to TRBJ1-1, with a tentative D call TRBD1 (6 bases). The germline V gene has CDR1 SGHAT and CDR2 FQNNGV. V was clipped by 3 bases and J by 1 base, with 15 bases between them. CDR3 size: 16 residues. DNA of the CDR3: TGTGCCAGCAGCTTTGGGATCCTGACAGGGAACACTGAAGCTTTCTTT. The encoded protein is CASSFGILTGNTEAFF.

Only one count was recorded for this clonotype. For the CDR3, the DNA is TGTGCCAGCAGTTTAGCGTCCAGGGGTGGGAGGGATTTCGGGGAGCTGTTTTTT. It yields the protein CASSLASRGGRDFGELFF. The chain uses TRBV12-3 or TRBV12-4 and TRBJ2-2; perhaps TRBD2 as D (7 bases). Deletions cut 0 bases from V and 7 bases from J, with 21 bases between. CDR3 length equals 18 residues.

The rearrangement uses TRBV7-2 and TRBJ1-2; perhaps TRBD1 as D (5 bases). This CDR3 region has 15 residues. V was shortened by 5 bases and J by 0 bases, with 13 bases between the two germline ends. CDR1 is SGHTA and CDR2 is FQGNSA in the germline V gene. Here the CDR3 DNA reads TGTGCCAGCAGCCGGGAGGACATATCTAACTATGGCTACACCTTC. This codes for CASSREDISNYGYTF.

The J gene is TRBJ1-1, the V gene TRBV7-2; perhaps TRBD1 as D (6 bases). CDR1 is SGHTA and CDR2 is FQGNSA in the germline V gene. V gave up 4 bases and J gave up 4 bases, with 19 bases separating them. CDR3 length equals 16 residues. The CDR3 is CASSSIAYRVSTEAFF. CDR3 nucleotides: TGTGCCAGCAGCTCGATAGCCTACAGGGTGAGCACTGAAGCTTTCTTT.

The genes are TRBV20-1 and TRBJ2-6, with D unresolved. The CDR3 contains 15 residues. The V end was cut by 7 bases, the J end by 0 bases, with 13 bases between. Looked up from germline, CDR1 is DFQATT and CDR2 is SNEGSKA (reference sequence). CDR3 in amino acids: CSVQEINSGANVLTF. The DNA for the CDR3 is TGCAGTGTTCAGGAGATCAACTCTGGGGCCAACGTCCTGACTTTC.

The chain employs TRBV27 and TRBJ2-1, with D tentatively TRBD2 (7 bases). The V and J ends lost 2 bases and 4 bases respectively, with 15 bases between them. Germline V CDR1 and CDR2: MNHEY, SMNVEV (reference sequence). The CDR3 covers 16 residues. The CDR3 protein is CASSLLWGGAYNEQFF. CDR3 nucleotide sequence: TGTGCCAGCAGTTTACTCTGGGGGGGGGCGTACAATGAGCAGTTCTTC.

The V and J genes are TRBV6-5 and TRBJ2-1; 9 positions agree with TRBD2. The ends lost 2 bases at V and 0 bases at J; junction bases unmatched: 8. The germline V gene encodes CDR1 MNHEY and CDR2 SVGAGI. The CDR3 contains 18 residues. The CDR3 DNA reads TGTGCCAGCAGTTACGGGACTAGCCCCCCGAGCTCCTACAATGAGCAGTTCTTC. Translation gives CASSYGTSPPSSYNEQFF.

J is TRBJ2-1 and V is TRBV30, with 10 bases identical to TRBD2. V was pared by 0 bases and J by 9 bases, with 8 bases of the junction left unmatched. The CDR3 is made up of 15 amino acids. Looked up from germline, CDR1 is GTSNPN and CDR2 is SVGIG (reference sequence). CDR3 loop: CAWSVNLAGAGEQFF. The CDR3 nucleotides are TGTGCCTGGAGTGTAAATCTAGCGGGAGCAGGTGAGCAGTTCTTC.

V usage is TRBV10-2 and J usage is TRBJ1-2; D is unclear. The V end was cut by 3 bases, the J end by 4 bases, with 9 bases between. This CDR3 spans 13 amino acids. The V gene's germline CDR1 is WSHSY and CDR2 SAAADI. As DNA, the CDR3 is TGCGCCAGCAGTGACGGGCAGTTCTATGGCTACACCTTC. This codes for CASSDGQFYGYTF.

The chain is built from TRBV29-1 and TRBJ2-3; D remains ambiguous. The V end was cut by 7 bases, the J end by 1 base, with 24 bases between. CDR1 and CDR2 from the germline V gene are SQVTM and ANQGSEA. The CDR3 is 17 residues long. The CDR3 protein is CSALSGKGRVRTDTQYF. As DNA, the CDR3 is TGCAGCGCCCTTTCTGGGAAAGGTCGGGTACGCACAGATACGCAGTATTTT.

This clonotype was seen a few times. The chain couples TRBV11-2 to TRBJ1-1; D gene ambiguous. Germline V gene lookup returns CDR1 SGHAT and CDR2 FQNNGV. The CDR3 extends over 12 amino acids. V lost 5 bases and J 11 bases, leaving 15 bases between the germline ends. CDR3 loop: CASSRGPDGAFF. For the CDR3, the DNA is TGTGCCAGCAGCCGAGGTCCGGACGGGGCTTTCTTT.

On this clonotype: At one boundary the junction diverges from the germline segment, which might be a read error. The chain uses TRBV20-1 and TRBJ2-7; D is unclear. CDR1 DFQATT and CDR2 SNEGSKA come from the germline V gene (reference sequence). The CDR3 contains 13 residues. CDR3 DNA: TGCAGTCCTAGGACCGCTTCAATCTCCGAGCAGTACTTC. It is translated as CSPRTASISEQYF.

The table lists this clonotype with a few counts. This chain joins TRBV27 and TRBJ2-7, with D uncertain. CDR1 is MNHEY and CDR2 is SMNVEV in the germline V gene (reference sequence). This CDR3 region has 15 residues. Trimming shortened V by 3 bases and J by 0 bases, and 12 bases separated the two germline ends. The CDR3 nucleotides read TGTGCCAGCAGTTTTGACTTATCGAGCTCCTACGAGCAGTACTTC. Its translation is CASSFDLSSSYEQYF.

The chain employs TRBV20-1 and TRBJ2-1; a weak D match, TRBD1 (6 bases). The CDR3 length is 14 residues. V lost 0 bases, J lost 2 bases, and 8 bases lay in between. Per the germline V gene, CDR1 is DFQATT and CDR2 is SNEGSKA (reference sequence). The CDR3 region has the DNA TGCAGTGCTAGAGACAGGGGTGCCTACAATGAGCAGTTCTTC. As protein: CSARDRGAYNEQFF.

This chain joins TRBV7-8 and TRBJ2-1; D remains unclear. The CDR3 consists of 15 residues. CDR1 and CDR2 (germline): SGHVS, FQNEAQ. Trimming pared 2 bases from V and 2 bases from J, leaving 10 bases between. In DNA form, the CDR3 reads TGTGCCAGCAGCTTAAAAGCGCCTCCCTACAATGAGCAGTTCTTC. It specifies CASSLKAPPYNEQFF.

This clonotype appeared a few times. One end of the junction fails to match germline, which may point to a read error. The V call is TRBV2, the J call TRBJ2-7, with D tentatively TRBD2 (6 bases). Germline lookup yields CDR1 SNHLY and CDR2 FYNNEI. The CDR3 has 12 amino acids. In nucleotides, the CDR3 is TGTGCCTGCGGGGCAGGATCCTACGAGCAGTATTTC. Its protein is CACGAGSYEQYF. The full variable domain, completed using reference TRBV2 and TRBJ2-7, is EPEVTQTPSHQVTQMGQEVILRCVPISNHLYFYWYRQILGQKVEFLVSFYNNEISEKSEIFDDQFSVERPDGSNFTLKIRSTKLEDSAMYFCACGAGSYEQYFGPGTRLTVT.

The CDR3 protein is CATRRADYGYTF. CDR3 sequence (DNA): TGTGCCACCCGACGGGCAGACTATGGCTACACCTTC. The chain uses TRBV27 and TRBJ1-2, with D unclear. The V gene lost 10 bases and the J gene lost 3 bases, with 12 bases spanning the gap. The length of the CDR3 is 12 residues. CDR1 and CDR2 (germline): MNHEY, SMNVEV (reference sequence).

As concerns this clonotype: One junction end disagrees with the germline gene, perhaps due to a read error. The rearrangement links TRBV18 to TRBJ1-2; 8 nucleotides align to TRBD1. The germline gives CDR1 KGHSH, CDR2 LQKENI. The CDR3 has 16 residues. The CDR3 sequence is CASTPETDRENYGYTF. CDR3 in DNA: TGTGCCAGCACACCTGAGACGGACAGGGAGAACTATGGCTACACCTTC. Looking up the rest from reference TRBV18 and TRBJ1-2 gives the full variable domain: NAGVMQNPRHLVRRRGQEARLRCSPMKGHSHVYWYRQLPEEGLKFMVYLQKENIIDESGMPKERFSAEFPKEGPSILRIQQVVRGDSAAYFCASTPETDRENYGYTFGSGTRLTVV.

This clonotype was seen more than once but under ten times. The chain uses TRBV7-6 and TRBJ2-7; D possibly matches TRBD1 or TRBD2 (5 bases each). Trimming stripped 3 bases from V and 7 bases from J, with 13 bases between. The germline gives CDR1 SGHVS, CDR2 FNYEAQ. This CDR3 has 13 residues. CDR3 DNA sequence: TGTGCCAGCAGCTTGCAGGGACCGCGGGAGCAGTACTTC. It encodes CASSLQGPREQYF.

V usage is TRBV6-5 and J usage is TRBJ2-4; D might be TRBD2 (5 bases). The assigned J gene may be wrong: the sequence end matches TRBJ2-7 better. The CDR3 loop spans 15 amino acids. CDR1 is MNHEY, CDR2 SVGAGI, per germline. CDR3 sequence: CASSYSSGVLYEQYF. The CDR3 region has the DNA TGTGCCAGCAGTTACTCGTCCGGGGTTCTCTACGAGCAGTACTTC.

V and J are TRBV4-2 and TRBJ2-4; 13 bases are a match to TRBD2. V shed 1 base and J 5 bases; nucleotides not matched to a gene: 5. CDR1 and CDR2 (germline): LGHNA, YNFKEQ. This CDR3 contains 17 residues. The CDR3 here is CASSQALAGGIQNIQYF. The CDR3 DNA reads TGTGCCAGCAGCCAAGCACTAGCGGGGGGGATTCAAAACATTCAGTACTTC.